The 14 T cell receptor beta chains in this list originate from one sample, sequenced in a study of T-cell memory formation after mild COVID-19. Using its own MiXCR run on the 5' RACE reads, TCRdb lists one record per CDR3 protein. Here the sample spans fewer than 650,000 distinct CDR3 sequences, around 15% being singletons. Specimen: PBMCs or a T cell subset sorted from them (not recorded which). Receptors originate from an adult woman who had mild COVID-19 (a few samples of this study predate the infection). Cell type and time point are not known.

The V gene is TRBV15, the J gene TRBJ2-2; D is unresolved. V gave up 0 bases and J gave up 5 bases, with 7 bases separating them. Germline CDR1 is LNHNV and CDR2 is YYDKDF (reference sequence). CDR3 length: 14 amino acids. Here the CDR3 DNA reads TGTGCCACCAGCAGAGATTTGAGGACCGGGGAGCTGTTTTTT. Translated, it gives CATSRDLRTGELFF. Complete variable domain (other parts from reference TRBV15 and TRBJ2-2): DAMVIQNPRYQVTQFGKPVTLSCSQTLNHNVMYWYQQKSSQAPKLLFHYYDKDFNNEADTPDNFQSRRPNTSFCFLDIRSPGLGDTAMYLCATSRDLRTGELFFGEGSRLTVL.

This clonotype was observed a handful of times. This sequence joins TRBV5-5 and TRBJ2-7; TRBD1 agrees at 12 bases. Looked up from germline, CDR1 is SGHKS and CDR2 is YYEKEE (reference sequence). V shed 0 bases, J shed 4 bases, and the junction held 2 bases outside the gene matches. This CDR3 contains 15 residues. The CDR3 loop is CASSLGDRGPYEQYF. The CDR3 DNA sequence: TGTGCCAGCAGCTTGGGGGACAGGGGGCCGTACGAGCAGTACTTC.

V and J are TRBV20-1 and TRBJ2-7, with 7 bases matching TRBD1. V lost 1 base and J lost 4; bases outside the gene matches: 19. The CDR3 loop spans 18 amino acids. From germline, CDR1 is DFQATT and CDR2 SNEGSKA (reference sequence). The CDR3 reads CSARAGIGSRARGYEQYF. In nucleotides, the CDR3 is TGCAGTGCTAGAGCAGGGATTGGTAGCAGGGCCAGGGGGTACGAGCAGTACTTC.

The chain employs TRBV19 and TRBJ2-1; TRBD2 matches at 8 bases. Unmatched junction bases numbered 6, after V lost 5 bases and J lost 3 bases. This CDR3 has 15 residues. Germline V gives CDR1 LNHDA, CDR2 SQIVND (reference sequence). The CDR3 here is CASSFVSGSYNEQFF. The CDR3, as DNA: TGTGCCAGTAGTTTTGTAAGCGGGAGCTACAATGAGCAGTTCTTC. The full variable domain, with the rest looked up from reference TRBV19 and TRBJ2-1, is DGGITQSPKYLFRKEGQNVTLSCEQNLNHDAMYWYRQDPGQGLRLIYYSQIVNDFQKGDIAEGYSVSREKKESFPLTVTSAQKNPTAFYLCASSFVSGSYNEQFFGPGTRLTVL.

The chain is built from TRBV6-5 and TRBJ1-1; no clear D. V was trimmed by 2 bases and J by 1 base, leaving 5 bases between them. CDR1 is MNHEY and CDR2 is SVGAGI in the germline V gene. The CDR3 totals 13 residues. CDR3 in amino acids: CASSYGPNTEAFF. The CDR3 coding sequence is TGTGCCAGCAGTTACGGCCCGAACACTGAAGCTTTCTTT.

This clonotype has a handful of counts. The rearrangement uses TRBV30 and TRBJ2-7, with D possibly matching TRBD2 (5 bases). The V and J ends lost 3 bases and 3 bases respectively, with 12 bases between them. The CDR3 length is 13 residues. Germline V gene data show CDR1 as GTSNPN and CDR2 as SVGIG (reference sequence). CDR3 protein: CAWSSGVSYEQYF. The CDR3 DNA sequence: TGTGCCTGGAGCTCCGGGGTTAGCTACGAGCAGTACTTC.

V usage is TRBV5-6 and J usage is TRBJ2-7, with TRBD1 matching 8 bases. The CDR3 sequence is 15 residues long. With V trimmed by 5 bases and J by 1 base, 8 bases remained unmatched. The germline V gene encodes CDR1 SGHDT and CDR2 YYEEEE. The CDR3, as DNA: TGTGCCAGCAGGCCTGGGGACAGGAAGTCCTACGAGCAGTACTTC. Its translation: CASRPGDRKSYEQYF. The full variable domain, with the rest looked up from reference TRBV5-6 and TRBJ2-7, is DAGVTQSPTHLIKTRGQQVTLRCSPKSGHDTVSWYQQALGQGPQFIFQYYEEEERQRGNFPDRFSGHQFPNYSSELNVNALLLGDSALYLCASRPGDRKSYEQYFGPGTRLTVT.

The chain combines TRBV4-2 with TRBJ1-5; no definite D call. The germline CDR1 and CDR2 sequences are LGHNA and YNFKEQ. Trimming shortened V by 0 bases and J by 4 bases, and 16 bases separated the two germline ends. The CDR3 loop spans 17 amino acids. The CDR3 bases are TGTGCCAGCAGCCAAGATGCGCACGGACGGAATAATCAGCCCCAGCATTTT. Amino acids: CASSQDAHGRNNQPQHF.

This clonotype was seen once. The rearrangement uses TRBV20-1 and TRBJ2-5; D possibly corresponds to TRBD2 (6 bases). Germline V gene lookup returns CDR1 DFQATT and CDR2 SNEGSKA (reference sequence). V lost 0 bases to trimming and J lost 5 bases, with 16 bases between them. The CDR3 has 15 amino acids. Here the CDR3 reads CSARDLEWGEETQYF. The CDR3 DNA follows: TGCAGTGCTAGAGATCTGGAGTGGGGGGAGGAGACCCAGTACTTC.

V is TRBV6-5 and J is TRBJ1-6, with TRBD1 matching over 8 bases. The CDR3 covers 20 residues. Germline loops: CDR1 MNHEY, CDR2 SVGAGI. V lost 5 bases, J lost 0 bases, and 15 bases stayed unmatched. CDR3 loop: CASSGVSRGPRGSYNSPLHF. The DNA of the CDR3 is TGTGCCAGCAGTGGCGTATCCAGGGGGCCCAGGGGCTCCTATAATTCACCCCTCCACTTT.

The rearrangement joins TRBV7-6 to TRBJ2-1; 10 bases agree with TRBD2. This CDR3 is 16 amino acids long. Germline assignment: CDR1 SGHVS and CDR2 FNYEAQ. The V gene end was trimmed by 4 bases and the J gene end by 10 bases; junction bases not matched to a gene: 13. The CDR3 DNA follows: TGTGCCAGCAGCTCTGAGCCTAGCGGGAGTATGCCCGAGCAGTTCTTC. Its translation is CASSSEPSGSMPEQFF.

J is TRBJ2-3 and V is TRBV7-9; D is perhaps TRBD2 (5 bases). The CDR3 consists of 16 residues. V lost 3 bases and J lost 1, with 14 bases in between. Germline V lookup: CDR1 SEHNR, CDR2 FQNEAQ (reference sequence). CDR3 amino acids: CASSFSGNSGTDTQYF. DNA for the CDR3: TGTGCCAGCAGCTTTAGTGGGAATAGCGGCACAGATACGCAGTATTTT.

The V and J genes are TRBV12-1 and TRBJ1-1. TRBV12-1 is a listed pseudogene. The CDR3 has 12 amino acids. The CDR3 spells CASSFDTPEAFF. The CDR3 coding sequence is TGTGCCAGCAGCTTTGACACTCCTGAAGCTTTCTTT.

This clonotype was seen more than once but under ten times. The chain uses TRBV11-3 and TRBJ2-7; D is uncertain. The V end was cut by 2 bases, the J end by 1 base, with 9 bases between. Germline lookup yields CDR1 SGHNT and CDR2 YENEEA. The CDR3 sequence is 14 residues long. In DNA form, the CDR3 reads TGTGCCAGCAGCTTAATCGGCGAGTCCTACGAGCAGTACTTC. Its protein is CASSLIGESYEQYF.